The clone carrying this T cell receptor (beta chain) came up many times. Its specificity is unknown. This record belongs to a study of T cell repertoires in cytomegalovirus infection. Study-level information: Indications of both CMV infection and matching HLA type were provided by public TCR beta signatures. The study's findings and limits: The response measured ex vivo was dominated by TCR beta clonotypes (HLA-C-restricted and CMV-specific). Using cumulative public TCR beta family frequency, the authors identified those who carried CMV together with the relevant HLA.

The CDR3 covers 11 residues. Per the germline V gene, CDR1 is SGHTA and CDR2 is FQGNSA. Between the trimmed V and J ends, which lost 5 bases and 7 bases, there was a span of 8 bases. Each CDR3 protein gets one entry after TCRdb re-called the reads with MiXCR. Of over 450,000 distinct CDR3 sequences in the sample, 11% were seen once. This chain joins TRBV7-2 and TRBJ1-2, with D hard to call. The sequenced sample consisted of PBMCs. This TCR was sampled from a human donor in good health (CMV status not recorded). Some clones in this sample may be carry-over from other donors' samples. The CDR3 nucleotides are TGTGCCAGCAGCCCCAGCGTTGGCTACACCTTC. As protein: CASSPSVGYTF.